This T cell receptor (beta chain) comes out of a study of blood T cell repertoires in COVID-19. Study summary: Sites across the United States, Italy and Spain contributed samples from acute and convalescent COVID-19. The analysed material was cDNA or gDNA that came from T cells, B-cell-depleted T cells, or PBMCs.

Seattle patient enrollment occurred during active infection, with longitudinal follow-up thereafter. Original analysis: Amplification of reference gene primers provided the estimated nucleated cell counts. Repertoires were generated with immunoSEQ multiplex PCR, while TCRdb's copy carries only in-frame clones and drops some. Clonal size and the V and J genes are those of that table, whereas D and trimming came from the DNA. This sample has some 140,000 clones, with roughly 80% found just once. From germline, CDR1 is GTSNPN and CDR2 SVGIG (reference sequence). The CDR3 has 13 amino acids. V shed 5 bases and J 2 bases; nucleotides not matched to a gene: 5.

This TCR was recovered from a woman aged 55-70 years with COVID-19, enrolled during active disease. Sequenced sample: peripheral blood. The chain recombines TRBV30 with TRBJ1-2, with 7 bases that match TRBD1. The CDR3 sequence: CAWAAQGNYGYTF. CDR3 DNA: TGTGCCTGGGCGGCACAGGGGAACTATGGCTACACCTTC.